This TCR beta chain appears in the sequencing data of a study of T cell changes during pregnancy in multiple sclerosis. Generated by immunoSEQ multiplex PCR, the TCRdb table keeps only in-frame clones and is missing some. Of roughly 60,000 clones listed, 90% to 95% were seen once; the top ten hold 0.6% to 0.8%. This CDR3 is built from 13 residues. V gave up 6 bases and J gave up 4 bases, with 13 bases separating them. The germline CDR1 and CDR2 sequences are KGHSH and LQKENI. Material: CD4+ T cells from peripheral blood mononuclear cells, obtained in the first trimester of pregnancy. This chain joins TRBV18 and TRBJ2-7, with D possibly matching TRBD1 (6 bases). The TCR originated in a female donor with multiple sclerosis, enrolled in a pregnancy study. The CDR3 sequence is CASSSPQGYEQYF. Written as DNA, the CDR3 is TGTGCCAGCTCGTCGCCCCAGGGGTACGAGCAGTACTTC. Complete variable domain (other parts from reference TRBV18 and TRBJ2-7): NAGVMQNPRHLVRRRGQEARLRCSPMKGHSHVYWYRQLPEEGLKFMVYLQKENIIDESGMPKERFSAEFPKEGPSILRIQQVVRGDSAAYFCASSSPQGYEQYFGPGTRLTVT.